These 18 T cell receptor beta chains were all obtained from the same sample, sequenced in a study of control samples from healthy donors and cancer patients. Assay used: immunoSEQ multiplex PCR; TCRdb lists only in-frame clones, some missing. Here the sample spans about 64,000 clones, more than 85% being singletons. The sequenced sample consisted of PBMCs. The receptors were gathered from a middle-aged man with colorectal cancer.

The chain links TRBV7-9 to TRBJ2-2; D is ambiguous. V dropped 2 bases and J dropped 2 bases, with 6 bases sitting between them. Germline lookup yields CDR1 SEHNR and CDR2 FQNEAQ (reference sequence). This CDR3 spans 14 amino acids. CDR3: CASSLLGNTGELFF. The CDR3 nucleotides read TGTGCCAGCAGCTTATTGGGAAACACCGGGGAGCTGTTTTTT.

This chain joins TRBV5-1 and TRBJ2-5; 11 bases map to TRBD1. Germline CDR1 and CDR2: SGHRS and YFSETQ. CDR3 length: 16 amino acids. Trimming removed 4 bases from V and 2 bases from J; junction bases left unmatched: 7. CDR3 amino acids: CASSPGTGGWQETQYF. The DNA of the CDR3 is TGCGCCAGCAGCCCCGGGACAGGGGGATGGCAAGAGACCCAGTACTTC. The full variable domain, its missing parts supplied by reference TRBV5-1 and TRBJ2-5, is KAGVTQTPRYLIKTRGQQVTLSCSPISGHRSVSWYQQTPGQGLQFLFEYFSETQRNKGNFPGRFSGRQFSNSRSEMNVSTLELGDSALYLCASSPGTGGWQETQYFGPGTRLLVL.

The chain is built from TRBV18 and TRBJ1-4, with TRBD1 identical over 7 bases. Per the germline V gene, CDR1 is KGHSH and CDR2 is LQKENI. The CDR3 length is 16 residues. V trimming: 4 bases; J trimming: 0 bases; junction bases outside the gene matches: 5. The chain's CDR3 is CASSLIQGTTNEKLFF. Here the CDR3 DNA reads TGTGCCAGCTCACTCATACAGGGGACAACTAATGAAAAACTGTTTTTT.

The gene calls are TRBV19 and TRBJ1-5, with D tentatively TRBD1 (5 bases). Germline V gives CDR1 LNHDA, CDR2 SQIVND (reference sequence). CDR3 size: 16 residues. Trimming removed 4 bases at V and 6 bases at J, with 19 bases between. The CDR3 coding sequence is TGTGCCAGTAGTAGGCAGGCAGGGAGGGAGCTTCAGCCCCAGCATTTT. This gives the protein CASSRQAGRELQPQHF.

The chain has TRBV9 and TRBJ2-3, with D maybe TRBD2 (6 bases). Germline V gene lookup returns CDR1 SGDLS and CDR2 YYNGEE. This CDR3 spans 15 amino acids. The V gene lost 2 bases and the J gene lost 3 bases, with 13 bases spanning the gap. DNA of the CDR3: TGTGCCAGCAGCGTCCGGGGGTGGCCAACAGATACGCAGTATTTT. Translated: CASSVRGWPTDTQYF.

V gene TRBV7-2 combines with J gene TRBJ2-4; TRBD1 matches at 9 bases. Germline assignment: CDR1 SGHTA and CDR2 FQGNSA. Trimming at V came to 6 bases and at J to 7 bases, leaving 7 bases not matched to a gene. The CDR3 length is 14 residues. The CDR3 bases are TGTGCCAGCAGTTACAGGGGGCGCGCGAACATTCAGTACTTC. As protein: CASSYRGRANIQYF.

J is TRBJ1-2 and V is TRBV5-4; 9 nucleotides agree with TRBD1. V shed 2 bases and J 3 bases; nucleotides not matched to a gene: 8. Germline CDR1 SGHNT, CDR2 YYREEE (reference sequence). The CDR3 sequence is 16 residues long. The CDR3 bases are TGTGCCAGCAGCTTCGGGACAGGGCAATCGGACTATGGCTACACCTTC. Encoded protein: CASSFGTGQSDYGYTF.

V and J are TRBV7-9 and TRBJ2-3; the D call may be TRBD1 or TRBD2 (5 bases each). Germline lookup yields CDR1 SEHNR and CDR2 FQNEAQ (reference sequence). The CDR3 spans 14 residues. Deletions cut 4 bases from V and 8 bases from J, with 16 bases between. CDR3 sequence: CASSSVQGGGTQYF. The DNA of the CDR3 is TGTGCCAGCAGCTCAGTGCAGGGCGGAGGTACGCAGTATTTT. Supplemented by reference TRBV7-9 and TRBJ2-3, the full variable domain reads DTGVSQNPRHKITKRGQNVTFRCDPISEHNRLYWYRQTLGQGPEFLTYFQNEAQLEKSRLLSDRFSAERPKGSFSTLEIQRTEQGDSAMYLCASSSVQGGGTQYFGPGTRLTVL.

In this sample, this clone turned up once. The chain has TRBV7-2 and TRBJ2-7, with D possibly matching TRBD2 (6 bases). Trimming stripped 1 base from V and 3 bases from J, with 10 bases between. This CDR3 is 14 amino acids long. Per the germline V gene, CDR1 is SGHTA and CDR2 is FQGNSA. CDR3 sequence: CASSLGGDLYEQYF. The CDR3 nucleotides are TGTGCCAGCAGCTTAGGGGGGGATCTCTACGAGCAGTACTTC.

In its sample, this clone was seen a few times. This rearrangement joins TRBV6-5 to TRBJ1-1; D not resolved. CDR1 MNHEY and CDR2 SVGAGI come from the germline V gene. V shed 8 bases and J shed 1 base, with 11 bases lying between them. The CDR3 consists of 13 residues. The CDR3 here is CASGAEGNTEAFF. DNA of the CDR3: TGTGCCAGCGGAGCAGAAGGGAACACTGAAGCTTTCTTT.

The V call is TRBV18, the J call TRBJ2-7; 7 bases are shared with TRBD1. The CDR3 loop spans 14 amino acids. Germline assignment: CDR1 KGHSH and CDR2 LQKENI. With V trimmed by 1 base and J by 6 bases, 6 bases remained unmatched. CDR3 amino acids: CASSPQTGYVEQYF. In DNA form, the CDR3 reads TGTGCCAGCTCACCACAGACAGGGTACGTCGAGCAGTACTTC.

The chain uses TRBV7-3 and TRBJ1-5, with D maybe TRBD1 (6 bases). The CDR3 sequence is 15 residues long. V gave up 5 bases and J gave up 7 bases, with 18 bases separating them. The V gene's germline CDR1 is SGHTA and CDR2 FQGTGA. CDR3 sequence (DNA): TGTGCCAGCAGCGAAGACGACAGGTCCGGGCAGCCCCAGCATTTT. As protein: CASSEDDRSGQPQHF.

A single count supports this clone. This sequence joins TRBV6-1 and TRBJ1-3; 8 bases fit TRBD1. J lost 3 bases, V lost 2 bases, and 21 bases had no gene match. The CDR3 loop spans 21 amino acids. The germline gives CDR1 MNHNS, CDR2 SASEGT. This CDR3 reads CASSENPETDRAPVGGNTIYF. The CDR3 nucleotides read TGTGCCAGCAGTGAAAACCCCGAGACGGACAGGGCCCCAGTAGGTGGAAACACCATATATTTT.

The J gene is TRBJ1-4, the V gene TRBV19; D is perhaps TRBD1 (5 bases). V lost 9 bases to trimming and J lost 6 bases, with 17 bases between them. The CDR3 is 14 residues long. Looked up from germline, CDR1 is LNHDA and CDR2 is SQIVND (reference sequence). CDR3: CASKLRDGYEKLFF. The CDR3 DNA follows: TGTGCCAGCAAACTCCGGGACGGCTATGAAAAACTGTTTTTT.

CDR3 region: CASSSVASGGSYEQYF. CDR3 nucleotides: TGTGCCAGCAGCTCCGTGGCTAGCGGGGGATCGTACGAGCAGTACTTC. The rearrangement links TRBV7-2 to TRBJ2-7; 10 nucleotides match TRBD2. V dropped 4 bases and J dropped 4; count of bases not matched to a gene: 10. The CDR3 loop spans 16 amino acids. CDR1 and CDR2 (germline): SGHTA, FQGNSA.

J is TRBJ1-2 and V is TRBV6-5; the D gene is possibly TRBD1 (6 bases). The CDR3 is made up of 14 amino acids. The germline CDR1 and CDR2 sequences are MNHEY and SVGAGI. The V gene lost 5 bases and the J gene lost 4 bases, with 14 bases spanning the gap. The CDR3 coding sequence is TGTGCCAGCAGTACAGGGAAGGTTGGCTATGGCTACACCTTC. This codes for CASSTGKVGYGYTF.

This rearrangement joins TRBV7-8 to TRBJ2-7; D call uncertain. The CDR3 is 15 amino acids. The germline V gene has CDR1 SGHVS and CDR2 FQNEAQ. The V end was cut by 6 bases, the J end by 5 bases, with 20 bases between. CDR3 sequence: CASSPRRGFGDEQYF. The CDR3 DNA is TGTGCCAGCAGTCCCAGGCGAGGCTTCGGAGACGAGCAGTACTTC. The variable domain in full, completed from reference TRBV7-8 and TRBJ2-7, reads GAGVSQSPRYKVAKRGQDVALRCDPISGHVSLFWYQQALGQGPEFLTYFQNEAQLDKSGLPSDRFFAERPEGSVSTLKIQRTQQEDSAVYLCASSPRRGFGDEQYFGPGTRLTVT.

The chain has TRBV21-1 and TRBJ2-7. TRBV21-1 is given as a pseudogene. The CDR3 contains 13 residues. The CDR3 loop is CASSKGGQTEQYF. DNA of the CDR3: TGTGCCAGCAGCAAAGGTGGTCAGACCGAGCAGTACTTC.